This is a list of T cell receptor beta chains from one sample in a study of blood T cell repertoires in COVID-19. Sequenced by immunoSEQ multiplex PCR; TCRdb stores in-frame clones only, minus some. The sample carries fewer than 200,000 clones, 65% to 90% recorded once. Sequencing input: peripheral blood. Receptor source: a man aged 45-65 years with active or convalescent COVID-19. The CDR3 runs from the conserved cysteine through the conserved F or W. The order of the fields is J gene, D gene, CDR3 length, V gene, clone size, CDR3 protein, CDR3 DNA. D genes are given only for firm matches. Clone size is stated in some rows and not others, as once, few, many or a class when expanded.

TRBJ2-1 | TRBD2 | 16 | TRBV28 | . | CASSLFSGGARNEQFF | TGTGCCAGCAGTTTATTTAGCGGGGGGGCTCGGAATGAGCAGTTCTTC
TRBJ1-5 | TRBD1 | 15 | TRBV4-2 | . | CASSQAGQSNQPQHF | TGTGCCAGCAGCCAAGCGGGACAGAGCAATCAGCCCCAGCATTTT
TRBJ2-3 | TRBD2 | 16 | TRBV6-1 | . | CASSEAAGGSTDTQYF | TGTGCCAGCAGTGAAGCCGCGGGGGGTAGCACAGATACGCAGTATTTT
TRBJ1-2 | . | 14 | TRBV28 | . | CASSLLDSYYGYTF | TGTGCCAGCAGTTTATTAGACAGTTACTATGGCTACACCTTC
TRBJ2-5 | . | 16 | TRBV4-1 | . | CASSQDGGQGGETQYF | TGCGCCAGCAGCCAAGACGGAGGCCAAGGCGGAGAGACCCAGTACTTC
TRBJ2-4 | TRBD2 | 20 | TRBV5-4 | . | CASSVWTSGTTLRTKNIQYF | TGTGCCAGCAGCGTCTGGACTAGCGGAACGACTCTAAGGACCAAAAACATTCAGTACTTC
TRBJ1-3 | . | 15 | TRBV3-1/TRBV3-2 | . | CASSRDRSSGNTIYF | TGTGCCAGCAGCCGAGACAGGTCGTCTGGAAACACCATATATTTT
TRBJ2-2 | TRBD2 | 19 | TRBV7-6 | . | CASSPISSGSAANTGELFF | TGTGCCAGCAGCCCGATCTCTAGCGGGAGTGCGGCGAACACCGGGGAGCTGTTTTTT
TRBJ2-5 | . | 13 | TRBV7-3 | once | CASSLGLRETQYF | TGTGCCAGCAGCCTCGGACTCAGGGAGACCCAGTACTTC
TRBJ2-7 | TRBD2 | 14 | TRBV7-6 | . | CASSLDAGGSEQYF | TGTGCCAGCAGCTTAGATGCGGGAGGGAGCGAGCAGTACTTC
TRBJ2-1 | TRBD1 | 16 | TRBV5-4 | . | CASSSGTGGMMDEQFF | TGTGCCAGCAGCTCCGGGACAGGGGGAATGATGGATGAGCAGTTCTTC
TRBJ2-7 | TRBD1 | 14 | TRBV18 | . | CASSPQYTGGEQYF | TGTGCCAGCTCACCACAGTATACAGGGGGCGAGCAGTACTTC
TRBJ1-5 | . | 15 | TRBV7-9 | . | CASSLGGWANQPQHF | TGTGCCAGCAGCTTAGGAGGGTGGGCCAATCAGCCCCAGCATTTT
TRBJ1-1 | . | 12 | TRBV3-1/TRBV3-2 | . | CASSQWTTEAFF | TGTGCCAGCAGCCAATGGACAACTGAAGCTTTCTTT
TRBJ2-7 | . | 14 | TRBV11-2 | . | CASSVLRTHYEQYF | TGTGCCAGCAGCGTATTGCGGACTCACTACGAGCAGTACTTC
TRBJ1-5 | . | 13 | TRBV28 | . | CASSLDRYQPQHF | TGTGCCAGCAGTTTGGACAGATATCAGCCCCAGCATTTT
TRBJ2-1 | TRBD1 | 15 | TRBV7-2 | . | CASSMGQGSYNEQFF | TGTGCCAGCAGCATGGGACAGGGGTCCTACAATGAGCAGTTCTTC
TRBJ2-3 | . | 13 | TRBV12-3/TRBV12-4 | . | CASSLGRADTQYF | TGTGCCAGCAGTTTGGGGAGAGCAGATACGCAGTATTTT
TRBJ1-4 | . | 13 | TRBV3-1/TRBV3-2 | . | CASSQGAREKLFF | TGTGCCAGCAGCCAGGGGGCGAGGGAAAAACTGTTTTTT
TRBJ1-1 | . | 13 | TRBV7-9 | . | CASSAVEGTEAFF | TGTGCCAGCAGCGCAGTGGAGGGCACTGAAGCTTTCTTT
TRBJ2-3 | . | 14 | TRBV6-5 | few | CASRSTENTDTQYF | TGTGCCAGCAGGTCGACAGAAAACACAGATACGCAGTATTTT
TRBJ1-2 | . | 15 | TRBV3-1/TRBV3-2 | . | CASSPYGQDQRGYTF | TGTGCCAGCAGCCCATATGGGCAGGATCAACGTGGCTACACCTTC
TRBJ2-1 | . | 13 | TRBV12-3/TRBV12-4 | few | CASAGAGYNEQFF | TGTGCCAGCGCAGGGGCAGGCTACAATGAGCAGTTCTTC
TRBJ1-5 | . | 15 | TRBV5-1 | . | CASSPEGGDHQPQHF | TGCGCCAGCAGCCCCGAGGGAGGGGACCATCAGCCCCAGCATTTT
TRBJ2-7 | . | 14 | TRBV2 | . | CASRDSGPGYEQYF | TGTGCCAGCAGGGACAGTGGACCGGGCTACGAGCAGTACTTC
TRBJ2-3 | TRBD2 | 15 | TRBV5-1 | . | CASSLASGSSDTQYF | TGCGCCAGCAGCTTGGCTAGCGGGAGCTCAGATACGCAGTATTTT
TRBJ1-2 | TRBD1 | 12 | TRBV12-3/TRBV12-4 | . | CASSGTAYGYTF | TGTGCCAGCTCCGGGACAGCCTATGGCTACACCTTC
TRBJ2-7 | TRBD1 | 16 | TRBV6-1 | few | CASSETEGASRYEQYF | TGTGCCAGCAGTGAAACCGAGGGGGCGAGTCGCTACGAGCAGTACTTC
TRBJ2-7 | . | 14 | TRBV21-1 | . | CASPGAGEINEQYF | TGTGCCAGCCCCGGAGCGGGAGAAATCAACGAGCAGTACTTC
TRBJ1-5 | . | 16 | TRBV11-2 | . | CASSLGAHGGNQPQHF | TGTGCCAGCAGCTTAGGTGCCCACGGAGGCAATCAGCCCCAGCATTTT
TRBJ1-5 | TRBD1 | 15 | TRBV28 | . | CATKDDRDSYQPQHF | TGTGCCACCAAGGACGACAGGGACTCCTATCAGCCCCAGCATTTT
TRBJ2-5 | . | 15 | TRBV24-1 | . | CATSDLVATQETQYF | TGTGCCACCAGTGACCTCGTGGCAACCCAAGAGACCCAGTACTTC
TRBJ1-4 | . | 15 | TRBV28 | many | CASSSAGSGFEKLFF | TGTGCCAGCAGTTCAGCCGGGTCGGGTTTTGAAAAACTGTTTTTT
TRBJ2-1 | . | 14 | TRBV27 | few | CASNPRGGAYEQFF | TGTGCCAGCAACCCTAGGGGGGGGGCGTATGAGCAGTTCTTC
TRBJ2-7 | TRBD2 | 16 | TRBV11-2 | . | CASSAGLAGFSYEQYF | TGTGCCAGCAGCGCGGGACTAGCGGGTTTCTCCTACGAGCAGTACTTC
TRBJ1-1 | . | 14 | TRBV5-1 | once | CASSLVQGNTEAFF | TGCGCCAGCAGCTTGGTACAGGGGAACACTGAAGCTTTCTTT
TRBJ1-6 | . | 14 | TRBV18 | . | CASSLDIHNSPLHF | TGTGCCAGCTCACTGGACATCCATAATTCACCCCTCCACTTT
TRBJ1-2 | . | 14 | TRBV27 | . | CASKRDGGNYGYTF | TGTGCCAGCAAAAGAGATGGGGGGAACTATGGCTACACCTTC
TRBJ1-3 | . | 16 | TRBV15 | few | CATSRGAGNAGNTIYF | TGTGCCACCAGCAGGGGGGCAGGAAACGCTGGAAACACCATATATTTT
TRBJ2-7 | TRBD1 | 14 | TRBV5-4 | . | CASSLWDRGYEQYF | TGTGCCAGCAGCTTATGGGACAGGGGGTACGAGCAGTACTTC
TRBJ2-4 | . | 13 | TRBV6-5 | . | CASSMGGENIQYF | TGTGCCAGCAGTATGGGAGGCGAAAACATTCAGTACTTC
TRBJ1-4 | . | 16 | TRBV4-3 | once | CASSQDSGRTNEKLFF | TGCGCCAGCAGCCAAGATTCCGGGAGAACTAATGAAAAACTGTTTTTT
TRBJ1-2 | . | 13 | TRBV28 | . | CASSLREHYGYTF | TGTGCCAGCAGTTTGAGGGAACACTATGGCTACACCTTC
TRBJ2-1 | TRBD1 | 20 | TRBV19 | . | CASRPKQGANRDYHYNEQFF | TGTGCCAGTAGACCGAAACAGGGGGCGAACCGGGACTACCACTACAATGAGCAGTTCTTC
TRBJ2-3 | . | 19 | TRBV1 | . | CTSSQNRTSGRASTDTQYF | TGCACCAGCAGCCAGAATCGGACTAGCGGGAGGGCGAGCACAGATACGCAGTATTTT
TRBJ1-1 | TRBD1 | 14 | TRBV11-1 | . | CASSLDTGVTEAFF | TGTGCCAGCAGCTTAGATACAGGGGTCACTGAAGCTTTCTTT
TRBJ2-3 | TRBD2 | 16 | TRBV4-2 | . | CASSQDLGLEGDTQYF | TGTGCCAGCAGCCAAGATCTGGGACTAGAGGGGGATACGCAGTATTTT
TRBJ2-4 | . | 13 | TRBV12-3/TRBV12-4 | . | CASSNKAKNIQYF | TGTGCCAGCAGTAATAAAGCCAAAAACATTCAGTACTTC
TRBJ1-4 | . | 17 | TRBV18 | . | CASSARATAVANEKLFF | TGTGCCAGCTCAGCACGGGCGACCGCCGTCGCAAATGAAAAACTGTTTTTT
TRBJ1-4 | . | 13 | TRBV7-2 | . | CASSPILNEKLFF | TGTGCCAGCAGCCCGATTCTAAATGAAAAACTGTTTTTT